The rows below give T cell receptor beta chains drawn from one sample of a study of CD8+CD57+ T cells in acquired aplastic anemia. MiXCR was run by TCRdb on the reads, yielding one entry per CDR3 protein. The sample holds 100,000 to 150,000 distinct CDR3 sequences; 50% to 60% are singletons and the top ten take approximately 28%. The sample consisted of sorted CD4+, CD8+, or CD8+CD57+ T cells (not recorded which) from PBMCs. These receptors were collected from a human donor with aplastic anemia. Both conserved end residues are part of each CDR3. A D gene is named only where the DNA matches it firmly. For some rows the clone size is stated as once, few or many, or as a class when expanded; others skip it.

>TRBJ2-1|.|TRBV6-7|.
TGTGCCAGCAGTTATCGTGGGAGTCGCAATGAGCAGTTCTTC
CASSYRGSRNEQFF
>TRBJ1-1|once|TRBV7-9|.
TGTGCCGGCAAGGTTGGGACTGAAGCTTTCTTT
CAGKVGTEAFF
>TRBJ1-6|.|TRBV25-1|TRBD1
TGTGCCAGCGGGGGGACAGGGGTTTCACCCCTCCACTTT
CASGGTGVSPLHF
>TRBJ1-2|.|TRBV15|TRBD1
TGTGCCACCAGCGGGACCGGACAGGGGATAACTAACTATGGCTACACCTTC
CATSGTGQGITNYGYTF
>TRBJ2-2|few|TRBV29-1|.
TGCAGCGTTGGAGGCGGGACCGGGGAGCTGTTTTTT
CSVGGGTGELFF
>TRBJ2-5|once|TRBV7-3|.
TGTGCCAGCAGCCATGACAGGGAGACCCAGTACTTC
CASSHDRETQYF
>TRBJ1-2|few|TRBV2|.
TGTGCCAGCAGCCACCCAACAGTTTATGGCTACACCTTC
CASSHPTVYGYTF
>TRBJ1-1|many|TRBV7-2|.
TGTGCCAGCAGCCCTATTTCCTCCGCTGAAGCTTTCTTT
CASSPISSAEAFF
>TRBJ2-5|.|TRBV7-8|TRBD2
TGTGCCAGCAGCCCCCCCGGGACTAAAAAGTTGGTGACCCAGTACTTC
CASSPPGTKKLVTQYF
>TRBJ1-1|few|TRBV7-2|.
TGTGCCAGCAATGTGTGGGGTATGAACACTGAAGCTTTCTTT
CASNVWGMNTEAFF
>TRBJ2-2|.|TRBV7-3|.
TGTGCCAGCAGCGGTGGGGCGGGGGAGCTGTTTTTT
CASSGGAGELFF
>TRBJ2-1|few|TRBV2|TRBD1
TGTGCCAGCAGTGATATCAAGGGACAGGGAGGCGGGCGGGGCAATGAGCAGTTCTTC
CASSDIKGQGGGRGNEQFF
>TRBJ1-1|once|TRBV5-1|TRBD1
TGCGCCAGCAGCTTACAGGGGGCAGGGGGCACTGAAGCTTTCTTT
CASSLQGAGGTEAFF
>TRBJ2-7|.|TRBV7-3|.
TGTGCCAGCAGTTTTCGGGTCGGATACGAGCAGTACTTC
CASSFRVGYEQYF
>TRBJ2-2|.|TRBV6-1|.
TGTGCCAGCAGTGATAATAGCGGTTTGGCGAACACCGGGGAGCTGTTTTTT
CASSDNSGLANTGELFF
>TRBJ2-2|many|TRBV9|.
TGTGCCAGCAGCAAAGGGGGGAGGGCCGGGGAGCTGTTTTTT
CASSKGGRAGELFF
>TRBJ2-1|.|TRBV20-1|TRBD2
TGCAGTGCTAGAGATCTGGGGGAGGGAGGGAGTCCCGACAATGAGCAGTTCTTC
CSARDLGEGGSPDNEQFF
>TRBJ2-3|.|TRBV2|TRBD1
TGTGCCAGCAGTATCGGACAGGGCCGGGATACGCAGTATTTT
CASSIGQGRDTQYF
>TRBJ2-1|.|TRBV27|TRBD1
TGTGCCAGCAGTACCTGGACAGGGCAAACCTACAATGAGCAGTTCTTC
CASSTWTGQTYNEQFF
>TRBJ2-1|.|TRBV19|TRBD1
TGTGCCAGTAACGACAGGGGATTC
CASNDRGF
>TRBJ1-1|.|TRBV7-3|.
TGTGCTAGCAGCTCCCGACAGGACACTGAAGCTTTCTTT
CASSSRQDTEAFF
>TRBJ2-3|few|TRBV7-8|.
TGTGCCAGCAGCCCCCGGACTCGGGATACGCAGTATTTT
CASSPRTRDTQYF
>TRBJ2-3|.|TRBV24-1|.
TGTGCCACCAGTGTTGGGCAGGGAAGTGCAGATACGCAGTATTTT
CATSVGQGSADTQYF
>TRBJ2-2|few|TRBV5-1|.
TGCGCCAGTGGGGGTTCCGCGAACACCGGGGAGCTGTTTTTT
CASGGSANTGELFF
>TRBJ1-5|.|TRBV20-1|.
TGCAGTGCTAGTCGAAGGGGACTCAATCAGCCCCAGCATTTT
CSASRRGLNQPQHF
>TRBJ2-7|.|TRBV7-6|.
TGTGCCAGCAGCTTCAGGGATCACGAGCAGTACTTC
CASSFRDHEQYF
>TRBJ1-4|.|TRBV29-1|.
TGCAGCGTTGAATCCAGCTATAATGAAAAACTGTTTTTT
CSVESSYNEKLFF
>TRBJ1-2|.|TRBV9|.
TGTGCCAGCAGTGGGACGGGGGATGGCTACACCTTC
CASSGTGDGYTF
>TRBJ2-2|.|TRBV14|TRBD1
TGTGCCAGCAGCCAATGGGTGCTCTCGGGACAGGGGTTTACCGGGGAGCTGTTTTTT
CASSQWVLSGQGFTGELFF
>TRBJ1-2|.|TRBV24-1|TRBD1
TGTGCCACCAGTCCTGGGACAGGGGTCCCCTATGGCTACACCTTC
CATSPGTGVPYGYTF
>TRBJ2-5|many|TRBV7-9|.
TGTGCCAGCAGCTCGGGGGCAGGTGTCAGGGAGACCCAGTACTTC
CASSSGAGVRETQYF
>TRBJ2-5|.|TRBV7-7|.
TGTCCCATCACCAAAATGCTGGGGGCCCAGTACTTC
CPITKMLGAQYF
>TRBJ2-7|.|TRBV5-1|TRBD1
TGCGCCAGCAGCTCCAAACAGGGGTGGGACTACGAGCAGTACTTC
CASSSKQGWDYEQYF
>TRBJ2-3|once|TRBV24-1|.
TGTGCCACCAGTGACACCGGACTTAACCCAGATACGCAGTATTTT
CATSDTGLNPDTQYF
>TRBJ2-7|.|TRBV5-6|.
TGTGCCAGCAGCTTGGTGGACTCCACGTACGAGCAGTACTTC
CASSLVDSTYEQYF
>TRBJ2-7|.|TRBV5-6|TRBD1
TGTGCCAGCAGCGCCCGACAGGGTGGCTACGAGCAGTACTTC
CASSARQGGYEQYF
>TRBJ2-7|.|TRBV2|.
TGTGCCAGCAGTGCTGAACCATCTGAGGTCCAGCAGTACTTC
CASSAEPSEVQQYF
>TRBJ2-7|once|TRBV29-1|TRBD1
TGCAGCGTTCGATTTCCGGGACAGGGTTGGAACGAGCAGTACTTC
CSVRFPGQGWNEQYF
>TRBJ2-1|.|TRBV5-4|.
TGTGCCAGCAGCTCGGCCGGGACTGGAGCCTACAATGAGCAGTTCTTC
CASSSAGTGAYNEQFF
>TRBJ1-1|.|TRBV7-6|.
TGTGCCAGCAGCTTGAGACCGGGACGAGAAATGAACACTGAAGCTTTCTTT
CASSLRPGREMNTEAFF
>TRBJ2-7|.|TRBV2|TRBD1
TGTGCCAGCAGCGACAGGGTAACCCAAAGCTCCTACGAGCAGTACTTC
CASSDRVTQSSYEQYF
>TRBJ2-2|.|TRBV10-3|TRBD1
TGTGCCATCTTCGAGGACAGGGCCGGGGAGCTGTTTTTT
CAIFEDRAGELFF
>TRBJ1-1|once|TRBV4-3|.
TGCGCCAGCAGCCAAGATACAGGAGTGGGCACTGAAGCTTTCTTT
CASSQDTGVGTEAFF
>TRBJ2-7|.|TRBV7-2|.
TGTGCCAGCAGCGTCGGGAGATCCTACGAGCAGTACTTC
CASSVGRSYEQYF
>TRBJ1-2|.|TRBV2|.
TGTGCCAGCAGTGAAAACGGAAACTATGGCTACACCTTC
CASSENGNYGYTF
>TRBJ1-2|.|TRBV2|TRBD1
TGTGCCAGCAGTTCTATGACAGGGGGCGCAGGAAATGGCTACACCTTC
CASSSMTGGAGNGYTF
>TRBJ2-1|many|TRBV2|TRBD2
TGTGCCAGCGCGTCAGGACTAGCGGGAACGGACTACTGGAGTGAGCAGTTCTTC
CASASGLAGTDYWSEQFF
>TRBJ2-5|.|TRBV29-1|.
TGCAGCGTAGCTCAGGGGAAAGAACAAGAGACCCAGTACTTC
CSVAQGKEQETQYF
>TRBJ2-5|.|TRBV29-1|.
TGCAGCGTTGAATCCAGGGGGGGCGGGAATGAGACCCAGTACTTC
CSVESRGGGNETQYF
>TRBJ2-3|.|TRBV2|.
TGTGCCAGTCCAACGGACGACACAGATACGCAGTATTTT
CASPTDDTDTQYF
>TRBJ1-6|.|TRBV7-2|.
TGTGCCAGCAGCCCCCTCCGGGGAAGGGGTTCACCCCTCCACTTT
CASSPLRGRGSPLHF
>TRBJ2-5|.|TRBV7-8|.
TGTGCCAGCAGCATCGGACTTAAAGAGACCCAGTACTTC
CASSIGLKETQYF
>TRBJ2-7|.|TRBV20-1|.
TGCAGTGCTAGACCCAGGGACCGCACCTACGAGCAGTACTTC
CSARPRDRTYEQYF
>TRBJ2-7|.|TRBV20-1|.
TGCAGTGCTAGAAACCAATACGACTTAGCGTTGCCAGGCGAGCAGTACTTC
CSARNQYDLALPGEQYF
>TRBJ1-2|.|TRBV29-1|TRBD1
TGCAGCGTTGAAGATCTGGGACAGGGGTACTATGGCTACACCTTC
CSVEDLGQGYYGYTF
>TRBJ2-7|.|TRBV20-1|TRBD1
TGCAGTGCTAGACGGGACAGTTTCTCCTACGAGCAGTACTTC
CSARRDSFSYEQYF
>TRBJ2-7|many|TRBV25-1|.
TGTGCCAGCACGGACTCCGGCCAATACGAGCAGTACTTC
CASTDSGQYEQYF